This T cell receptor beta chain was identified during a study of T cells in narcolepsy. Whole-study context: Donors had narcolepsy type 1 or type 2, or were healthy controls.

Regarding this clone: Its target is not known.

Study conclusions and caveats: Autoreactive HCRT-specific and TRIB2-specific clonotypes were marked in same-patient CSF-versus-blood CD4+ comparisons.

Losses at the gene ends were 2 bases for V and 7 bases for J; bases not matched to a gene: 3. This CDR3 has 13 residues. CDR1 and CDR2 (germline): MRHNA, SNTAGT. Method: immunoSEQ multiplex PCR; TCRdb's copy keeps in-frame clones and lacks some. The sample has some 34,000 clones, under 90% seen once; the top ten hold approximately 1.2%. Sequenced input: CD45RA- memory CD4+ T cells from PBMCs. The chain combines TRBV6-4 with TRBJ2-3, with 7 bases matching TRBD1. This TCR was recovered from a human donor with narcolepsy. The CDR3 DNA reads TGTGCCAGCAGTGACCACAGGGGAAATACGCAGTATTTT. Translation: CASSDHRGNTQYF.